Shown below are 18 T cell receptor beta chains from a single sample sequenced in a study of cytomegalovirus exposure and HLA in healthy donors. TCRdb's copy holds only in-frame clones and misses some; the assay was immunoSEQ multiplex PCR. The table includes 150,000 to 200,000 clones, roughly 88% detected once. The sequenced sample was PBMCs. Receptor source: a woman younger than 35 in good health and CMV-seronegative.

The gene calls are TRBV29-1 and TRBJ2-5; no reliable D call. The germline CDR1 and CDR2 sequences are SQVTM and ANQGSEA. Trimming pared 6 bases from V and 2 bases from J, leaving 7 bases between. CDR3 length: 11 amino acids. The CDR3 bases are TGCAGCGTGGCAGGACAAGAGACCCAGTACTTC. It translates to CSVAGQETQYF.

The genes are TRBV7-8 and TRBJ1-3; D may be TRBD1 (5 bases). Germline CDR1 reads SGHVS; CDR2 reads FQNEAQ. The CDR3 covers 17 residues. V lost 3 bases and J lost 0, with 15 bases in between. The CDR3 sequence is CASSLIKGISSGNTIYF. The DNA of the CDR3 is TGTGCCAGCAGCTTGATTAAGGGGATTAGCTCTGGAAACACCATATATTTT.

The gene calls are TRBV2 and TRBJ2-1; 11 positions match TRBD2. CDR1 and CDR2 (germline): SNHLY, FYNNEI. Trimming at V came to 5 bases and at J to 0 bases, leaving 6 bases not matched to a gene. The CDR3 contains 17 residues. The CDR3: CASSKTSGASSYNEQFF. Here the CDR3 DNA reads TGTGCCAGCAGTAAGACTAGCGGGGCCAGCTCCTACAATGAGCAGTTCTTC.

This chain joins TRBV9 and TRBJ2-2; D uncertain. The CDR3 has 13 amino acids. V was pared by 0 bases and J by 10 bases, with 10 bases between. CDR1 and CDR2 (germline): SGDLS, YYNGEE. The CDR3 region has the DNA TGTGCCAGCAGCGTAGGTGGTGGCCTGGAGCTGTTTTTT. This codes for CASSVGGGLELFF.

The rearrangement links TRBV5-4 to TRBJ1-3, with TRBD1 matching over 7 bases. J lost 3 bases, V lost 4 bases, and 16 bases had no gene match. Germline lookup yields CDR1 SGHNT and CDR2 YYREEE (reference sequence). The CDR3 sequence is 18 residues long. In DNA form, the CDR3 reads TGTGCCAGCAGCCGACAGGGTCTCTCTTGGGTCGGTGGAAACACCATATATTTT. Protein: CASSRQGLSWVGGNTIYF.

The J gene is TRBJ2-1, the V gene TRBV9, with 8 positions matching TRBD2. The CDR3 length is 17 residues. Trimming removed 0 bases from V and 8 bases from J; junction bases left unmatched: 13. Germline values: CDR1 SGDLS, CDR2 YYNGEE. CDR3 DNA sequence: TGTGCCAGCAGCGTAGATGTAGCGGGGAAGTCCCAAGATGAGCAGTTCTTC. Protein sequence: CASSVDVAGKSQDEQFF.

The CDR3 reads CASLIGTGAYEQYF. The CDR3 region has the DNA TGTGCCAGCCTGATCGGGACAGGGGCCTACGAGCAGTACTTC. The chain uses TRBV7-8 and TRBJ2-7; 10 nucleotides agree with TRBD1. The J segment lost 2 bases and the V segment lost 8 bases, leaving 6 bases of the junction unmatched. The CDR3 sequence is 14 residues long. CDR1 is SGHVS and CDR2 is FQNEAQ in the germline V gene.

The chain's CDR3 is CSVVWAGNGQPQHF. For the CDR3, the DNA is TGCAGCGTTGTTTGGGCAGGGAATGGTCAGCCCCAGCATTTT. The V call is TRBV29-1, the J call TRBJ1-5, with a tentative D call TRBD1 (5 bases). CDR1 is SQVTM and CDR2 is ANQGSEA in the germline V gene. The CDR3 has 14 residues. V lost 4 bases, J lost 6 bases, and 16 bases lay in between.

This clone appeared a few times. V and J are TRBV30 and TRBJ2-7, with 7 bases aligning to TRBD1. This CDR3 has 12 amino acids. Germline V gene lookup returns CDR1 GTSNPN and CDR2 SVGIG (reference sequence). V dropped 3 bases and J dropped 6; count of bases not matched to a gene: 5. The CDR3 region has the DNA TGTGCCTGGAGATACAGGGGTGGCGAGCAGTACTTC. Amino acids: CAWRYRGGEQYF.

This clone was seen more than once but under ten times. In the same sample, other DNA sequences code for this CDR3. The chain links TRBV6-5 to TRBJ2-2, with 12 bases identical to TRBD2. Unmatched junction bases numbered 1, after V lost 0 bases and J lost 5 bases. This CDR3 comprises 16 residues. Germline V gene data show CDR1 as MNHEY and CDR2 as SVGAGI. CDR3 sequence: CASSYSGLAGTGELFF. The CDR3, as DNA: TGTGCCAGCAGTTACTCAGGACTAGCGGGGACCGGGGAGCTGTTTTTT.

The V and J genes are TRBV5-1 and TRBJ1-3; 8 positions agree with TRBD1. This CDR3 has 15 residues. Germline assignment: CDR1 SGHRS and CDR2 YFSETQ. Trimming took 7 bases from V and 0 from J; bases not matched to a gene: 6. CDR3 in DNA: TGCGCCAGCGGACAGGGTGGGACCTCTGGAAACACCATATATTTT. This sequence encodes CASGQGGTSGNTIYF.

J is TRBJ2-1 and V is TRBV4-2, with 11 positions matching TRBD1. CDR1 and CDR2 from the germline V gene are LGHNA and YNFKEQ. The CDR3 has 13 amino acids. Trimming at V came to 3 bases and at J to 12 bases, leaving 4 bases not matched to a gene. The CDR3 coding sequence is TGTGCCAGCAGCCAGGACAGGGGGCTGGGGCAGTTCTTC. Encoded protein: CASSQDRGLGQFF.

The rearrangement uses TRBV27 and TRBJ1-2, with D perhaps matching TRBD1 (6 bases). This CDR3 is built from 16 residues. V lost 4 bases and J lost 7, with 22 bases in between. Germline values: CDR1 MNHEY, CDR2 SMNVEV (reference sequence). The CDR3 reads CASSSPRLQGVGGYTF. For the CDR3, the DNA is TGTGCCAGCAGTTCGCCCCGACTACAGGGAGTAGGTGGCTACACCTTC.

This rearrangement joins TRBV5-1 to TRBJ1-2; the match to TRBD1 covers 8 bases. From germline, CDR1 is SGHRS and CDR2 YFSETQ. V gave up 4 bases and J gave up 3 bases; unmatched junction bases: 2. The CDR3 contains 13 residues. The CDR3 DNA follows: TGCGCCAGCAGCACGACAGGGGACTATGGCTACACCTTC. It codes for CASSTTGDYGYTF.

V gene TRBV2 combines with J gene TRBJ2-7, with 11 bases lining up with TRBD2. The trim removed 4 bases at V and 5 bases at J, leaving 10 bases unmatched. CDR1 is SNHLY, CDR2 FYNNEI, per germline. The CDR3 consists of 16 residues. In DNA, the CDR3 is TGTGCCAGCAGTGCCCTAGCGGGGGGAAAGGACCACGAGCAGTACTTC. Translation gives CASSALAGGKDHEQYF.

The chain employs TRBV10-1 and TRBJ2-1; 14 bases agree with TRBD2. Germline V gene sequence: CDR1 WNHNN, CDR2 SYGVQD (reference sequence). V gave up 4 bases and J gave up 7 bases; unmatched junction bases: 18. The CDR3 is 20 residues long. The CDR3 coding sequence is TGCGCCAGCAGTGCATCCGGGACTAGCGGGAGCGTCGGATGGGGGAATGAGCAGTTCTTC. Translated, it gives CASSASGTSGSVGWGNEQFF.

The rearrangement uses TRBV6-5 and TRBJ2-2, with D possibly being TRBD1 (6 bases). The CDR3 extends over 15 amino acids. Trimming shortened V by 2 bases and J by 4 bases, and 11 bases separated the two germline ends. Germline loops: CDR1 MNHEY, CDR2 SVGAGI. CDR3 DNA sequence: TGTGCCAGCAGTTACGAGAACAGGGCCACCGGGGAGCTGTTTTTT. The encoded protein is CASSYENRATGELFF.

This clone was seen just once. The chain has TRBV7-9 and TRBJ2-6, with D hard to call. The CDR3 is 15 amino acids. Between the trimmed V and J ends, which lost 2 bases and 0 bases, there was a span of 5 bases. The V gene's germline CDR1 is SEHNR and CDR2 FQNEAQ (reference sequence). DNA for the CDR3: TGTGCCAGCAGCTTACGAGCCTCTGGGGCCAACGTCCTGACTTTC. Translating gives CASSLRASGANVLTF.